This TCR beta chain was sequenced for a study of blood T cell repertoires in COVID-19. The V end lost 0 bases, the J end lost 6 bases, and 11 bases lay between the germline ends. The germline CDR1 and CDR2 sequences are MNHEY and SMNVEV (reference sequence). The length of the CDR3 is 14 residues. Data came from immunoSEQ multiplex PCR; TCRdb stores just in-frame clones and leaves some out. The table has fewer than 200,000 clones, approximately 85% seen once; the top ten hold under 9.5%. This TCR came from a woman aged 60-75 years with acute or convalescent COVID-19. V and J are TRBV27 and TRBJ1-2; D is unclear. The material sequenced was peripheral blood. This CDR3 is CASSLSKQSNGYTF. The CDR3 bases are TGTGCCAGCAGTTTATCGAAACAGAGTAATGGCTACACCTTC.